The clone carrying this T cell receptor (beta chain) was found once. This table comes from immunoSEQ multiplex PCR, and its TCRdb copy is limited to in-frame clones, with some not included. Among about 43,000 clones listed, around 87% were seen once. This record belongs to a study of OX40 agonist ivuxolimab in advanced cancers. The CDR3 runs 14 residues. Trimming pared 6 bases from V and 8 bases from J, leaving 19 bases between. CDR1 is MNHEY, CDR2 SVGAGI, per germline. V usage is TRBV6-5 and J usage is TRBJ1-2; D gene uncertain. The sequence was collected from an adult with an advanced solid tumor such as melanoma, head and neck, liver or kidney cancer. Sequenced here: CD4+ or CD8+ T cells sorted from blood, sampled in a trial of the OX40 agonist ivuxolimab. CDR3 loop: CASRLGRRGSGYTF. The CDR3 DNA is TGTGCCAGCAGGCTCGGCCGACGGGGTAGCGGCTACACCTTC.